This record covers a single T cell receptor beta chain. Authors' data handling: Counts of nucleated cells, estimated from reference gene primer amplification, were obtained. Repertoires were generated with immunoSEQ multiplex PCR, while TCRdb's copy carries only in-frame clones and drops some. V and J calls and clone size are copied from that table; D and trimming were computed from the DNA. The sample has 310,000 or so clones; 65% to 90% are singletons. This sample stems from a study of blood T cell repertoires in COVID-19. The wider study: PBMCs, B-cell-depleted T cells, or T cells were the source of the cDNA or gDNA that made up the material.

The germline gives CDR1 SEHNR, CDR2 FQNEAQ (reference sequence). Trimming shortened V by 4 bases and J by 3 bases, and 9 bases separated the two germline ends. The CDR3 is 13 residues long. Living in 24 US areas, the participants were between roughly 18 and 89 years of age. Symptom resolution, clearance, or two negative PCRs marked the recovered donors of Cohort 3. The source of this sequence is a woman aged 18-29 years who had recovered from COVID-19. V is TRBV7-9 and J is TRBJ1-1, with TRBD1 as a possible D gene (5 bases). Sequencing was carried out using PBMCs or T cells enriched from blood (not recorded which). The CDR3 loop reads CASSSQEDTEAFF. Here the CDR3 DNA reads TGTGCCAGCAGCTCACAGGAAGACACTGAAGCTTTCTTT.